This TCR beta chain emerged from a study of human T cells and chemical hapten exposure. About the study: 2% DPC applied to a 2 cm by 2 cm arm area sensitized donors.

Germline V gives CDR1 KGHSH, CDR2 LQKENI. The CDR3 is 15 residues long. Regarding time point: pre-sensitization, week 0. Treatment given: therapeutic diphenylcyclopropenone sensitization with weekly scalp DPC. This clonotype was detected only a few times. One junction end does not reproduce the germline sequence, and a read error may be involved. TCRdb recomputed calls from the RACE reads with MiXCR, one row per CDR3 protein. The sample consists of about 85,000 distinct CDR3 sequences, 8.5% of them appearing once. The chain carries TRBV18 and TRBJ1-4, with D tentatively TRBD1 (5 bases). This TCR was recovered from a man between 40 and 49 years old with alopecia areata. Some clones in this sample may be carry-over from other donors' samples. The material sequenced was whole blood, taken in connection with sensitization to the hapten diphenylcyclopropenone (DPC). The CDR3, as DNA: TGTGCCAGCTCACCACGCCGGGACCTTAATCAAAAACTGTTTTTT. Amino acid sequence: CASSPRRDLNQKLFF.